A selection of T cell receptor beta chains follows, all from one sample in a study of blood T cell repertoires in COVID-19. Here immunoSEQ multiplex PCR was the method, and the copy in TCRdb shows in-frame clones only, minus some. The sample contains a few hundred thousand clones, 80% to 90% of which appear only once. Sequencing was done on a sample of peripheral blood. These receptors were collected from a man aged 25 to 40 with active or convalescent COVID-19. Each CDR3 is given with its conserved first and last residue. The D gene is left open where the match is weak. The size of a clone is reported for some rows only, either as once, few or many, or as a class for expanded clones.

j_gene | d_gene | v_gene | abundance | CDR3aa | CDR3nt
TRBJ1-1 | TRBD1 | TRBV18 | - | CASSPFEIGQAPVGAFF | TGTGCCAGCTCACCTTTTGAGATCGGACAGGCTCCTGTCGGAGCTTTCTTT
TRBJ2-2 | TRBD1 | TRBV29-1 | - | CSVRTGGANTGELFF | TGCAGCGTGAGGACAGGGGGTGCGAACACCGGGGAGCTGTTTTTT
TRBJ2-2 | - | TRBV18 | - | CASSPLTGRDTGELFF | TGTGCCAGCTCACCACTAACAGGGCGTGACACCGGGGAGCTGTTTTTT
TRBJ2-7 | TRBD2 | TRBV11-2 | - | CASSLVLAGAVFYEQYF | TGTGCCAGCAGCTTAGTTCTAGCGGGGGCCGTCTTCTACGAGCAGTACTTC
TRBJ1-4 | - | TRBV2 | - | CASNLRWGGGEKLFF | TGTGCCAGCAACCTACGTTGGGGGGGAGGTGAAAAACTGTTTTTT
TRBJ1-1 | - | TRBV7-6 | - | CASSLAGGVSTEAFF | TGTGCCAGCAGCTTAGCCGGCGGGGTAAGCACTGAAGCTTTCTTT
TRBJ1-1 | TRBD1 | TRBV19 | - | CASSRDREEFSTEAFF | TGTGCCAGTAGTCGGGACAGAGAGGAATTTAGCACTGAAGCTTTCTTT
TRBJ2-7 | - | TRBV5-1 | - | CASSLDGHSSEQYF | TGCGCCAGCAGCTTGGATGGACACTCTTCCGAGCAGTACTTC
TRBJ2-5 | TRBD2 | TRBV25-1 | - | CASSELAGGETQYF | TGTGCCAGCAGTGAACTAGCGGGGGGGGAGACCCAGTACTTC
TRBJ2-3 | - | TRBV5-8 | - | CASSLRSSDTQYF | TGTGCCAGCAGCTTGCGCAGTTCGGATACGCAGTATTTT
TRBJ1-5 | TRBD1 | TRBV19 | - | CASSPRDRGRLDQPQHF | TGTGCCAGTAGTCCCCGGGACAGGGGAAGGTTGGATCAGCCCCAGCATTTT
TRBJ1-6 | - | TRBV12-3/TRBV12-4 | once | CASSQADNSPLHF | TGTGCCAGCAGTCAGGCCGATAATTCACCCCTCCACTTT
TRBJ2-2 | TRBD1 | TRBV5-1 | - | CASSRTGQTTGELFF | TGCGCCAGCAGCCGTACGGGACAGACAACCGGGGAGCTGTTTTTT
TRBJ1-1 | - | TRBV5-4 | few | CASSLIVGMNTEAFF | TGTGCCAGCAGCTTGATCGTCGGGATGAACACTGAAGCTTTCTTT
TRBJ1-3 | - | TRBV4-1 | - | CASSHPAGSGNTIYF | TGCGCCAGCAGCCACCCGGCAGGCTCTGGAAACACCATATATTTT
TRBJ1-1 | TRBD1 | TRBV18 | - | CASSQGANTEAFF | TGTGCCAGCTCACAGGGGGCGAACACTGAAGCTTTCTTT
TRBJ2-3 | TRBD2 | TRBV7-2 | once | CASSLAGGVTDTQYF | TGTGCCAGCAGCTTAGCGGGGGGGGTCACAGATACGCAGTATTTT
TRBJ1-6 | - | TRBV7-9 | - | CATSPGDGKNSPLHF | TGTGCCACCTCCCCCGGAGACGGGAAAAATTCACCCCTCCACTTT
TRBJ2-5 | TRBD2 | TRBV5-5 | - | CASSLAPASGQETQYF | TGTGCCAGCAGCTTGGCCCCGGCTAGCGGACAAGAGACCCAGTACTTC
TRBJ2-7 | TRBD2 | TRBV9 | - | CASSPSWGGNEQYF | TGTGCCAGCAGCCCCTCGTGGGGGGGAAACGAGCAGTACTTC
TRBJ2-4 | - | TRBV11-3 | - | CASSPSSGVDIQYF | TGTGCCAGCAGCCCCTCGTCGGGGGTTGACATTCAGTACTTC
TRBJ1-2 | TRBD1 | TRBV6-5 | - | CASRTGGEYYGYTF | TGTGCCAGCAGAACAGGGGGCGAATACTATGGCTACACCTTC
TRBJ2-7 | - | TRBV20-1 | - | CSASDQDYEQYF | TGCAGTGCTAGTGATCAGGACTACGAGCAGTACTTC
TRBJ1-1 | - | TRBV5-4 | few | CASSPYFAGDTEAFF | TGTGCCAGCAGCCCCTATTTCGCGGGCGACACTGAAGCTTTCTTT
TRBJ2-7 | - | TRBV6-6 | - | CASRPEGRGRYEQYF | TGTGCCAGCAGGCCTGAAGGACGGGGTAGATACGAGCAGTACTTC
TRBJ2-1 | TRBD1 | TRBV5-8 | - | CASSPGTALFYNEQFF | TGTGCCAGCAGCCCGGGGACAGCTTTATTCTACAATGAGCAGTTCTTC
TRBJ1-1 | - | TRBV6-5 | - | CASSSIREEAFF | TGTGCCAGCAGTTCAATCCGGGAAGAAGCTTTCTTT
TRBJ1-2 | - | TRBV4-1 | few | CASSQGPPSGYGYTF | TGCGCCAGCAGCCAAGGACCCCCCTCGGGCTATGGCTACACCTTC